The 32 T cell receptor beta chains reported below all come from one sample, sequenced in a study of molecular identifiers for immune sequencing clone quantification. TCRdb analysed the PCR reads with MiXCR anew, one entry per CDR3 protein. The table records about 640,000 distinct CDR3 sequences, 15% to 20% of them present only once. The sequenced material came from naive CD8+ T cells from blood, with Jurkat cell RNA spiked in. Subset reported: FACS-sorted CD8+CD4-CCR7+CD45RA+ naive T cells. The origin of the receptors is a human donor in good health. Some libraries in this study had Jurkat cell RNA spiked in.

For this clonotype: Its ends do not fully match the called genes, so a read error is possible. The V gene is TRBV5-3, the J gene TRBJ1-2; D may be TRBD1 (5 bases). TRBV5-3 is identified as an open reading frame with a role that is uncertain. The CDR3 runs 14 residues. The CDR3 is CASSLEDTGNGYTF. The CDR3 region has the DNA TGTGCCAGCAGCTTAGAAGACACAGGCAATGGCTACACCTTC.

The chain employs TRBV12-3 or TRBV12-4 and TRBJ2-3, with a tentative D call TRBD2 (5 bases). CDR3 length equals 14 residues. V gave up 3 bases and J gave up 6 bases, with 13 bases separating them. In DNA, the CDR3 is TGTGCCAGCAGTTTTGAGGTGCGCGGGGATACGCAGTATTTT. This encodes CASSFEVRGDTQYF.

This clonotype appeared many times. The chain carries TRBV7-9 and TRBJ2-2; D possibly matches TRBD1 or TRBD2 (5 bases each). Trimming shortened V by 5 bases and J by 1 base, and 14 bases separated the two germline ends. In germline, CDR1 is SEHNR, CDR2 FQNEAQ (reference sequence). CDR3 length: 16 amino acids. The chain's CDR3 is CASSPNPRGNTGELFF. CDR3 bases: TGTGCCAGCAGCCCCAACCCGAGGGGGAACACCGGGGAGCTGTTTTTT. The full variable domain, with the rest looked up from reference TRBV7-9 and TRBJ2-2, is DTGVSQNPRHKITKRGQNVTFRCDPISEHNRLYWYRQTLGQGPEFLTYFQNEAQLEKSRLLSDRFSAERPKGSFSTLEIQRTEQGDSAMYLCASSPNPRGNTGELFFGEGSRLTVL.

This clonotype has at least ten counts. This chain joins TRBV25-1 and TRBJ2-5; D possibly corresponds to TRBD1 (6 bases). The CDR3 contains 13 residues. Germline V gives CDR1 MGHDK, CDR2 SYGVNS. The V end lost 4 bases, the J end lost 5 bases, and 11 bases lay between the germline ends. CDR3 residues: CASSAPGQETQYF. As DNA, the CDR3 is TGTGCCAGCAGTGCCCCCGGACAGGAGACCCAGTACTTC.

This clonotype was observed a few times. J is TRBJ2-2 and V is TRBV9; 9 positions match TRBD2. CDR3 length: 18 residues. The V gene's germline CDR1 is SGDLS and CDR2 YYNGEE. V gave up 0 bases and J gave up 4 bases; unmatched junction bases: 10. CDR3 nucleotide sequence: TGTGCCAGCAGCGTAGGCCACCACAGCGGGGGGTTCACCGGGGAGCTGTTTTTT. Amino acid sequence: CASSVGHHSGGFTGELFF.

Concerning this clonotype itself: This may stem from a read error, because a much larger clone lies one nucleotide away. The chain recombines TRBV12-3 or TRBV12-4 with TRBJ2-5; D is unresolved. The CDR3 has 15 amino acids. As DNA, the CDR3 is TGTGCCAGCAAAATGACACCGAGGCGGCAAGAGATCCAGTACTTC. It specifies CASKMTPRRQEIQYF.

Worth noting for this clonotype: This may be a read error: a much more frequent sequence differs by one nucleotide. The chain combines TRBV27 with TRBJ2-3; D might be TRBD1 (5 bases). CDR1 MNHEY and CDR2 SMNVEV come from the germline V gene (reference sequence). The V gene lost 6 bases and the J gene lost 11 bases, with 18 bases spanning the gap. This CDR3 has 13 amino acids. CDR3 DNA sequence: TGTGCCAGCAGCCTTACCCCTCTGCAGGGGCAGTATTTT. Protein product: CASSLTPLQGQYF.

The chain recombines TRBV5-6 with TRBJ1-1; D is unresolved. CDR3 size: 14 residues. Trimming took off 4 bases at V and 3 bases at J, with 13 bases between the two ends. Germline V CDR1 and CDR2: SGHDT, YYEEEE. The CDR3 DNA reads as TGTGCCAGCAGCCCATGGCTCCGACACACTGAAGCTTTCTTT. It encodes CASSPWLRHTEAFF.

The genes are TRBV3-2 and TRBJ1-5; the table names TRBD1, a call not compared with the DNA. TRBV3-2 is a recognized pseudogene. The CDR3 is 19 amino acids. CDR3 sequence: CASSQAGTEPPYSNQPQHF. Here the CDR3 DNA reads TGTGCCAGCAGCCAAGCTGGGACAGAACCCCCTTATAGCAATCAGCCCCAGCATTTT.

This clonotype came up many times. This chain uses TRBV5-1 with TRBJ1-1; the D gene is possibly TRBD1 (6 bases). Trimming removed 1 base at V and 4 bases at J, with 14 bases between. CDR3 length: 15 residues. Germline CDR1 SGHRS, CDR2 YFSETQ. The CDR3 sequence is CASSLTGQSATEAFF. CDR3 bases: TGCGCCAGCAGCTTGACCGGACAGTCGGCCACTGAAGCTTTCTTT.

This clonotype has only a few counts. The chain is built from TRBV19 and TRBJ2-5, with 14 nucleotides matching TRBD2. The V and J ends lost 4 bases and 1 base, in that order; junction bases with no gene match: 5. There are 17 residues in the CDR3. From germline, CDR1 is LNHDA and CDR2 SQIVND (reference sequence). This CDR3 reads CASSKGLAGEFQETQYF. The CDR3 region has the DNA TGTGCCAGTAGTAAGGGACTAGCGGGAGAGTTCCAAGAGACCCAGTACTTC.

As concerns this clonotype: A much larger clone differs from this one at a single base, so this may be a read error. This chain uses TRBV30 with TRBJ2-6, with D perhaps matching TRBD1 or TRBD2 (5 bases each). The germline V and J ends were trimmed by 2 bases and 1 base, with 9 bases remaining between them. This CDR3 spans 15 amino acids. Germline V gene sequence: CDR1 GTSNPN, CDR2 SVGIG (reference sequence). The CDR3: CAWSLGDSGANVLTF. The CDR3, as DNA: TGTGCCTGGAGTCTGGGGGATTCTGGGGCCAACGTCCTGACTTTC.

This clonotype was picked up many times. CDR3 sequence (DNA): TGTGCCAGCAGCCCGACAGGGGATGGAGCTTTCTTT. Amino acids: CASSPTGDGAFF. This rearrangement joins TRBV7-2 to TRBJ1-1, with 8 bases that match TRBD1. V shed 5 bases, J shed 10 bases, and the junction held 6 bases outside the gene matches. Germline CDR1 is SGHTA and CDR2 is FQGNSA. CDR3 length: 12 residues.

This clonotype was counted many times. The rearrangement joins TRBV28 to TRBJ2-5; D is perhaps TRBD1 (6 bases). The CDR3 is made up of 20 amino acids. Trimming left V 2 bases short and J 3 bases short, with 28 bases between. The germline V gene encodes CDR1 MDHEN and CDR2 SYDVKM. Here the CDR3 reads CASSLEGRTSQGRWEETQYF. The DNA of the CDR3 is TGTGCCAGCAGTTTAGAGGGAAGAACGTCACAGGGACGATGGGAAGAGACCCAGTACTTC.

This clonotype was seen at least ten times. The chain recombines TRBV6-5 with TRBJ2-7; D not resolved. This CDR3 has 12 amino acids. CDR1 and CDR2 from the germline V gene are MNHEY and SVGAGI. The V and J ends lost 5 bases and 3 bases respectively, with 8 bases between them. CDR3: CASSATNYEQYF. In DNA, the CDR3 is TGTGCCAGCAGTGCTACTAACTACGAGCAGTACTTC.

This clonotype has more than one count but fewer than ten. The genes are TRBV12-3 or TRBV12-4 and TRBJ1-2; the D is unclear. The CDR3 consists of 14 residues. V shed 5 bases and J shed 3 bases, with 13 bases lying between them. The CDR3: CASSPAGFDYGYTF. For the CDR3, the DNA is TGTGCCAGCAGTCCAGCAGGTTTCGACTATGGCTACACCTTC.

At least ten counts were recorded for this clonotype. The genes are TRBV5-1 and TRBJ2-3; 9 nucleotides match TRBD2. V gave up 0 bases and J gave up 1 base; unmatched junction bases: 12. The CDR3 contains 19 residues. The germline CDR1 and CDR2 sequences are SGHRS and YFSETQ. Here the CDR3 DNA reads TGCGCCAGCAGCTTGGATGTTCGGGGTTCTAGCGGGGGCACAGATACGCAGTATTTT. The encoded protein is CASSLDVRGSSGGTDTQYF.

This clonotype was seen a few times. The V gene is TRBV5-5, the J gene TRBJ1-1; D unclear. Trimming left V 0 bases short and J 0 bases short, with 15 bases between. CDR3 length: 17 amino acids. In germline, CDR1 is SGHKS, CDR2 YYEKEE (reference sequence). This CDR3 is CASSLDEARTMNTEAFF. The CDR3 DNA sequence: TGTGCCAGCAGCTTGGACGAAGCCAGGACCATGAACACTGAAGCTTTCTTT.

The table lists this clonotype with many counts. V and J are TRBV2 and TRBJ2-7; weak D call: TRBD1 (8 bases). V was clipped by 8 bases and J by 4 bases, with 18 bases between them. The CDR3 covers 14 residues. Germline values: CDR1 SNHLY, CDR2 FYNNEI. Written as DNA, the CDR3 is TGTGCCAGCCACAGGGGGGGACTGCAGTACGAGCAGTACTTC. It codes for CASHRGGLQYEQYF.

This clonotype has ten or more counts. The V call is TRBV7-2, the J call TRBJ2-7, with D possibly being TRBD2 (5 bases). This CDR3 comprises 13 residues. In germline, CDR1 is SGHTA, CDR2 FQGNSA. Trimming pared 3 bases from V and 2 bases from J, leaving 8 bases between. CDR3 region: CASSLNSAYEQYF. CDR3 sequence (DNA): TGTGCCAGCAGCTTGAATAGCGCCTACGAGCAGTACTTC.

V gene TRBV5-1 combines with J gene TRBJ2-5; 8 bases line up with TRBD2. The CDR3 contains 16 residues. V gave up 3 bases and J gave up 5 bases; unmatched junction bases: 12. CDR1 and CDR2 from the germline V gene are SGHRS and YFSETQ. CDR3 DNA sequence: TGCGCCAGCAGCTCGCCCGGGGGGGCCGTGGGTGAGACCCAGTACTTC. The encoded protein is CASSSPGGAVGETQYF.

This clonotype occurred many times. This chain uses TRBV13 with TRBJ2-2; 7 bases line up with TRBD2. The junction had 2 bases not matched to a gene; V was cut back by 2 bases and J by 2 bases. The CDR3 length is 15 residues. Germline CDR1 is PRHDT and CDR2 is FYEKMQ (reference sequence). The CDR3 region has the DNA TGTGCCAGCAGCTTACTAGCGGTAAACACCGGGGAGCTGTTTTTT. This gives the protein CASSLLAVNTGELFF.

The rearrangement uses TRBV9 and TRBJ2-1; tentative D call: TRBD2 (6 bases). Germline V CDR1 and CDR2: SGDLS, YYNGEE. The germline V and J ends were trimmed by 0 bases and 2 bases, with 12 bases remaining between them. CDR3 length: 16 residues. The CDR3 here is CASSVGVAEAYNEQFF. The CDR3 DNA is TGTGCCAGCAGCGTAGGGGTAGCGGAAGCCTACAATGAGCAGTTCTTC.

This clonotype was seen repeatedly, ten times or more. The CDR3 bases are TGCGCCAGCAGCCAACAGACAGGAGACACCGGGGAGCTGTTTTTT. It translates to CASSQQTGDTGELFF. The V gene is TRBV4-1, the J gene TRBJ2-2; D may be TRBD1 (6 bases). CDR1 and CDR2 (germline): MGHRA, YSYEKL. Trimming took off 2 bases at V and 3 bases at J, with 10 bases between the two ends. This CDR3 is built from 15 residues.

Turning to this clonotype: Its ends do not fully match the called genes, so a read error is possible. CDR3 region: CSARDGTTYNEQLF. CDR3 DNA sequence: TGCAGTGCTAGAGACGGGACCACCTACAATGAGCAGCTCTTC. The chain couples TRBV20-1 to TRBJ2-1; either TRBD1 or TRBD2 may supply D (5 bases each). The CDR3 spans 14 residues. In germline, CDR1 is DFQATT, CDR2 SNEGSKA (reference sequence).

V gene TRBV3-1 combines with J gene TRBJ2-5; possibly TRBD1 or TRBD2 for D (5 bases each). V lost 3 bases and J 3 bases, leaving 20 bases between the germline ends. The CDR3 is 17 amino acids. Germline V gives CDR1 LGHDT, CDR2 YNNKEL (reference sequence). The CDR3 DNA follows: TGTGCCAGCAGCCAGCGGCCAGCCAACTGGGGGAAAGAGACCCAGTACTTC. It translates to CASSQRPANWGKETQYF.

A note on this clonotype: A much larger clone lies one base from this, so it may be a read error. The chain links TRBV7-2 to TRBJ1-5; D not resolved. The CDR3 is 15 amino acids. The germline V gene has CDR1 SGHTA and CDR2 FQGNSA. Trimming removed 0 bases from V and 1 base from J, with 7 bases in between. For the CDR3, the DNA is TGTGCCAGCAGCTTAGCTTTGGACAGCAATCAGCCCCAGCATTTT. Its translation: CASSLALDSNQPQHF.

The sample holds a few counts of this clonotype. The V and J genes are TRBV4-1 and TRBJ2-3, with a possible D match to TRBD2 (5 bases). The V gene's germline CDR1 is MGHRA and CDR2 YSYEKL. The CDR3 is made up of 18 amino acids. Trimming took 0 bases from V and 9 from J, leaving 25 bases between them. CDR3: CASSQDSVARAPDRTQYF. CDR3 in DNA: TGCGCCAGCAGCCAAGATAGTGTTGCGCGGGCACCAGATAGAACGCAGTATTTT.

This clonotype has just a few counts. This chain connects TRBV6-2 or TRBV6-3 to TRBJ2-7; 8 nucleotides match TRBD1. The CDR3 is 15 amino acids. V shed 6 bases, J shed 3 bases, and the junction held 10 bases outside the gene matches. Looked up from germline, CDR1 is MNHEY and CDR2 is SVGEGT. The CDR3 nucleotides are TGTGCCAGCAGGGATTACCGGGACAGGAGCTACGAGCAGTACTTC. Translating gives CASRDYRDRSYEQYF.

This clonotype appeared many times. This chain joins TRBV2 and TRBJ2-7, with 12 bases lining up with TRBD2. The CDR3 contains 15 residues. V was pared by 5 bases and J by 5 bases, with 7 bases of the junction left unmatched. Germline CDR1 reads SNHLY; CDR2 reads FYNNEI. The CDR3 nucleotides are TGTGCCAGCAGTCTACTGACTAGCGGGAGAAACGAGCAGTACTTC. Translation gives CASSLLTSGRNEQYF.

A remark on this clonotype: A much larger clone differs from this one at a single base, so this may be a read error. CDR3: CASSLEQGLVGLTGELFF. The CDR3 DNA follows: TGTGCCAGCAGCTTAGAACAGGGACTAGTGGGACTCACCGGGGAGCTGTTTTTT. The rearrangement uses TRBV11-2 and TRBJ2-2; 8 nucleotides align to TRBD2. Germline-derived CDR1 and CDR2 are SGHAT and FQNNGV. V trimming: 0 bases; J trimming: 4 bases; junction bases outside the gene matches: 10. CDR3 length: 18 amino acids.

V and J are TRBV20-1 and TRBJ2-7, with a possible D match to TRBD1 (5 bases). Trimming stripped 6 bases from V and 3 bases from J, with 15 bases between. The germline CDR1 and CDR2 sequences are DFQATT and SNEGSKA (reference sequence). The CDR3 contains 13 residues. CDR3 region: CSAEHTDSYEQYF. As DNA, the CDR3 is TGCAGTGCAGAACACACCGACAGCTACGAGCAGTACTTC.